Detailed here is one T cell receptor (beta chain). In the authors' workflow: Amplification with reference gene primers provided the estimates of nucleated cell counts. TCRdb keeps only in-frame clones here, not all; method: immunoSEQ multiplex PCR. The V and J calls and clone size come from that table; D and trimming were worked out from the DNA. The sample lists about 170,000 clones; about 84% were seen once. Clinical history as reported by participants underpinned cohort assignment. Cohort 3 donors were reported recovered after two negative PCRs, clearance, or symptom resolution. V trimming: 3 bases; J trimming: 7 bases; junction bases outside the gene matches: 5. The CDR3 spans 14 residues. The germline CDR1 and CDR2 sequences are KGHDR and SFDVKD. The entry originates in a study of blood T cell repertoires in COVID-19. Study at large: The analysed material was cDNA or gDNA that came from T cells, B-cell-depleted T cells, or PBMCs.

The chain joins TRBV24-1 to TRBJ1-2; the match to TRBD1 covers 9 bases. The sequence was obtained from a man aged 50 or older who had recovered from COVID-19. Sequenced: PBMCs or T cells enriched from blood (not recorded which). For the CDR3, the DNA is TGTGCCACCAGTGATGGACAGGGGACCGGTGGCTACACCTTC. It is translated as CATSDGQGTGGYTF.